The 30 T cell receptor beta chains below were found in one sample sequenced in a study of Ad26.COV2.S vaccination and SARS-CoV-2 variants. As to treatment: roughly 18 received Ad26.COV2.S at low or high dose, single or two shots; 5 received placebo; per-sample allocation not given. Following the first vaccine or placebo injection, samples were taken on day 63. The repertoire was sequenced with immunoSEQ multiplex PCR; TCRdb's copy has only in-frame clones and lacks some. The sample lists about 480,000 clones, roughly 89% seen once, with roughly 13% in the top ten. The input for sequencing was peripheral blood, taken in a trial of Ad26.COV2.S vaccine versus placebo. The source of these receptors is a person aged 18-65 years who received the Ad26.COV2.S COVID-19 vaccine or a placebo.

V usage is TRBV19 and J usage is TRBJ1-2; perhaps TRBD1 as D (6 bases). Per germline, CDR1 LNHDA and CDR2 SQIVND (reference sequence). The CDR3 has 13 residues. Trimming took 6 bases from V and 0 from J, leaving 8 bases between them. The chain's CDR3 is CASRRGSNYGYTF. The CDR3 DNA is TGTGCCAGTAGGAGGGGGTCTAACTATGGCTACACCTTC.

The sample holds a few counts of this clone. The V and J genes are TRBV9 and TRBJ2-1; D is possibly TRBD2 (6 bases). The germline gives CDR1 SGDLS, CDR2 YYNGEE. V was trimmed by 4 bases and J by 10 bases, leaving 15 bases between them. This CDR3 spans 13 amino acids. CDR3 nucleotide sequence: TGTGCCAGCAGCACCATCCCTGCGGGAGAGCAGTTCTTC. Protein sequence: CASSTIPAGEQFF.

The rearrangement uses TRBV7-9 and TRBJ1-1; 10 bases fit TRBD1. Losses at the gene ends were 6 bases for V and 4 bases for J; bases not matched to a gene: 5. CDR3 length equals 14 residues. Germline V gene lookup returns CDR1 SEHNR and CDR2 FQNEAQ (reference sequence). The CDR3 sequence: CASRSDRGGTEAFF. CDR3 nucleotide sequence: TGTGCCAGCAGGTCGGACAGGGGGGGCACTGAAGCTTTCTTT.

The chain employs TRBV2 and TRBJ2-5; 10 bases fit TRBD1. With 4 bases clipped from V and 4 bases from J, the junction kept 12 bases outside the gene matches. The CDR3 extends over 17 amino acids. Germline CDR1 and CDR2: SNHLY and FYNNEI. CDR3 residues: CASSGPGQGTGLETQYF. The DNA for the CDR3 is TGTGCCAGCAGTGGGCCGGGACAGGGGACGGGATTAGAGACCCAGTACTTC.

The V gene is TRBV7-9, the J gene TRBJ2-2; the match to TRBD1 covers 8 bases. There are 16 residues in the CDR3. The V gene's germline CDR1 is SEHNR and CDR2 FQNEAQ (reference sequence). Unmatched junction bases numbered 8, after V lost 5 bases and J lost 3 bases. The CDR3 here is CASSHRGTGDTGELFF. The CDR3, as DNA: TGTGCCAGCAGCCATAGGGGGACAGGAGACACCGGGGAGCTGTTTTTT.

The CDR3 nucleotides are TGTGCCAGCAGCATGACAGTGCCAGAGACCCAGTACTTC. Translation: CASSMTVPETQYF. J is TRBJ2-5 and V is TRBV7-8, with a tentative D call TRBD1 (5 bases). The germline V and J ends were trimmed by 5 bases and 4 bases, with 11 bases remaining between them. There are 13 residues in the CDR3. Germline CDR1 reads SGHVS; CDR2 reads FQNEAQ.

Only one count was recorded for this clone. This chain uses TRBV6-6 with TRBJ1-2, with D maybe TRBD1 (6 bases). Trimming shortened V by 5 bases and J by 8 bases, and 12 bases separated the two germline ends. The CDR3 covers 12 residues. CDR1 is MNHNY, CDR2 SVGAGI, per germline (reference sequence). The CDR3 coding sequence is TGTGCCAGCAGTATACCAGGGGTCGGCTACACCTTC. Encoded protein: CASSIPGVGYTF.

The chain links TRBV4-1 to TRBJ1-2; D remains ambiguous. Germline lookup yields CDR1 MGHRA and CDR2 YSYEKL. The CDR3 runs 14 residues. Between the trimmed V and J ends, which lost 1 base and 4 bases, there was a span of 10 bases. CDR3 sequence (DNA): TGCGCCAGCAGCCAAGGGGGAGGGATCTATGGCTACACCTTC. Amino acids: CASSQGGGIYGYTF.

The CDR3 spells CASSLDLSTTRYNEQFF. DNA for the CDR3: TGTGCCAGCAGCTTAGATCTCTCGACCACGCGATACAATGAGCAGTTCTTC. V is TRBV11-2 and J is TRBJ2-1; D uncertain. The CDR3 consists of 17 residues. Looked up from germline, CDR1 is SGHAT and CDR2 is FQNNGV. V was clipped by 0 bases and J by 4 bases, with 16 bases between them.

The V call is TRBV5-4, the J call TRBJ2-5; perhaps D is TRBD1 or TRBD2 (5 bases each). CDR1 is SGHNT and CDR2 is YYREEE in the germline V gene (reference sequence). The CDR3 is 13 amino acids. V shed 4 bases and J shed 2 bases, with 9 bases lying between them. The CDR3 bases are TGTGCCAGCAGCCGGGGCCAACAAGAGACCCAGTACTTC. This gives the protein CASSRGQQETQYF. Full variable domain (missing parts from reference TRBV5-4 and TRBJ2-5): ETGVTQSPTHLIKTRGQQVTLRCSSQSGHNTVSWYQQALGQGPQFIFQYYREEENGRGNFPPRFSGLQFPNYSSELNVNALELDDSALYLCASSRGQQETQYFGPGTRLLVL.

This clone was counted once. The CDR3 bases are TGTGCCAGCTCACCATCCCCTGAAAAACTGTTTTTT. It encodes CASSPSPEKLFF. V is TRBV18 and J is TRBJ1-4; no firm D call. The CDR3 totals 12 residues. The V and J ends lost 2 bases and 7 bases respectively, with 5 bases between them. Germline V CDR1 and CDR2: KGHSH, LQKENI.

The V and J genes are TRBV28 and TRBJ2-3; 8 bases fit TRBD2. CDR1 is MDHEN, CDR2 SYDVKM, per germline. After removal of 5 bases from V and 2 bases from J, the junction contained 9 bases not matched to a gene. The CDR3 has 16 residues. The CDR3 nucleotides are TGTGCCAGCAGTCTTCCCGGGACTAGAAACACAGATACGCAGTATTTT. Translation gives CASSLPGTRNTDTQYF.

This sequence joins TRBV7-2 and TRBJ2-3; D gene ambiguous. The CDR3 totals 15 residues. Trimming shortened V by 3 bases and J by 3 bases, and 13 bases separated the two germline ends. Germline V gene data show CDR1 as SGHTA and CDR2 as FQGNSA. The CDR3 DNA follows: TGTGCCAGCAGCTTCAGGTTCGGCTGGACAGATACGCAGTATTTT. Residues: CASSFRFGWTDTQYF.

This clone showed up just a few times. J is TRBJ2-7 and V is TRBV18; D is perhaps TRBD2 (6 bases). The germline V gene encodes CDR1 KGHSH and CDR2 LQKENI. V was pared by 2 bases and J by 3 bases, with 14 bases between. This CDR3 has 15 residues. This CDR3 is CASSPSSGTHYEQYF. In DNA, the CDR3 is TGTGCCAGCTCACCATCATCCGGGACTCACTACGAGCAGTACTTC.

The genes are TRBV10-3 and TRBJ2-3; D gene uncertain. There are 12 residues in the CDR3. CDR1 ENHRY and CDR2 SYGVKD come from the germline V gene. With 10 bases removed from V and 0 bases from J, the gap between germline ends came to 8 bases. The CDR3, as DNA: TGTGCCACCACGGACAGCACAGATACGCAGTATTTT. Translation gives CATTDSTDTQYF.

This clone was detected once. The DNA of the CDR3 is TGTGCCAGCAGCTTAGCGCGCGCCATGGATACGCAGTATTTT. Translating it yields CASSLARAMDTQYF. The rearrangement links TRBV7-2 to TRBJ2-3; D remains ambiguous. The germline CDR1 and CDR2 sequences are SGHTA and FQGNSA. Trimming removed 0 bases at V and 6 bases at J, with 10 bases between. The CDR3 loop spans 14 amino acids.

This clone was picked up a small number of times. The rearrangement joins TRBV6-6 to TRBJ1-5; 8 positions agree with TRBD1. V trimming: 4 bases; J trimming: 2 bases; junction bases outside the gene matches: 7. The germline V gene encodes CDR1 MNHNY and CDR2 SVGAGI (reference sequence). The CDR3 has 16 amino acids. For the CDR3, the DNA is TGTGCCAGCAGTTCCATGACAGGGGATGGCAATCAGCCCCAGCATTTT. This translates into CASSSMTGDGNQPQHF.

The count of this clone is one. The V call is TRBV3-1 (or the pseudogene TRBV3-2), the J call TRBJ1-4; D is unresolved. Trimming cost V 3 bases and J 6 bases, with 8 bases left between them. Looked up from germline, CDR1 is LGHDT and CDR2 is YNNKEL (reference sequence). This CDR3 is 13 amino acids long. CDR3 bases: TGTGCCAGCAGCCAGGAATTAGATGAAAAACTGTTTTTT. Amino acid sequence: CASSQELDEKLFF.

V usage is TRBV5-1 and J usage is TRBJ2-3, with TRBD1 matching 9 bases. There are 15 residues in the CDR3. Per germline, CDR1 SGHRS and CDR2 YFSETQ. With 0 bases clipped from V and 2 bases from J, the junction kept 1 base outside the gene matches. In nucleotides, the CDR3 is TGCGCCAGCAGCTTGGGACAGGGGGACACAGATACGCAGTATTTT. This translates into CASSLGQGDTDTQYF. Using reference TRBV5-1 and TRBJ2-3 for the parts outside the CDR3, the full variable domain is KAGVTQTPRYLIKTRGQQVTLSCSPISGHRSVSWYQQTPGQGLQFLFEYFSETQRNKGNFPGRFSGRQFSNSRSEMNVSTLELGDSALYLCASSLGQGDTDTQYFGPGTRLTVL.

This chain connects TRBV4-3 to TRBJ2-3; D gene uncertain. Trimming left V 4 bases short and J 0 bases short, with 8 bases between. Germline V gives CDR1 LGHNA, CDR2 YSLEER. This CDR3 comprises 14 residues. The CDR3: CASSRTPSTDTQYF. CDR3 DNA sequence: TGCGCCAGCAGCCGAACACCGAGCACAGATACGCAGTATTTT.

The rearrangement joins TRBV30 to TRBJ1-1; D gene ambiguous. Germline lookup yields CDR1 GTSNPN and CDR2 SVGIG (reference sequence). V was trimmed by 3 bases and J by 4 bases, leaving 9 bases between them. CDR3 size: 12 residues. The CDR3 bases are TGTGCCTGGAGGCAAGGGCTCACTGAAGCTTTCTTT. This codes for CAWRQGLTEAFF.

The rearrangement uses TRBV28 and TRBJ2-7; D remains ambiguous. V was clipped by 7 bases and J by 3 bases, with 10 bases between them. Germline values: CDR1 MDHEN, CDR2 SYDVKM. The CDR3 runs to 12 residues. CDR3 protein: CASNRLYYEQYF. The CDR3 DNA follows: TGTGCCAGCAACCGGCTCTACTACGAGCAGTACTTC.

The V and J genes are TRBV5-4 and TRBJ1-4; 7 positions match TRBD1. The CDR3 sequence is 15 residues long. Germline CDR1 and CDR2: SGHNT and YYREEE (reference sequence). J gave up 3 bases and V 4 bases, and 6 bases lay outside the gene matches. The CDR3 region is CASSPTGDANEKLFF. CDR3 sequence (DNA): TGTGCCAGCAGCCCTACAGGGGACGCTAATGAAAAACTGTTTTTT.

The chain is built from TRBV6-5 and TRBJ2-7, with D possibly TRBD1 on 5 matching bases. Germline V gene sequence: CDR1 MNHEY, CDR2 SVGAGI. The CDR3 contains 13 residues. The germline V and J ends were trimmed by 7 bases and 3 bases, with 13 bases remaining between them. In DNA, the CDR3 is TGTGCCAGCACGTGGGGCACCCTCTACGAGCAGTACTTC. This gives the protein CASTWGTLYEQYF.

CDR3 sequence: CATSDPTLRLAGEPDTQYF. The CDR3 DNA reads as TGTGCCACCAGTGACCCCACCCTCAGACTAGCGGGAGAGCCAGATACGCAGTATTTT. The chain combines TRBV24-1 with TRBJ2-3; 12 positions match TRBD2. J was trimmed by 4 bases and V by 4 bases; bases with no gene match: 14. This CDR3 spans 19 amino acids. Germline lookup yields CDR1 KGHDR and CDR2 SFDVKD.

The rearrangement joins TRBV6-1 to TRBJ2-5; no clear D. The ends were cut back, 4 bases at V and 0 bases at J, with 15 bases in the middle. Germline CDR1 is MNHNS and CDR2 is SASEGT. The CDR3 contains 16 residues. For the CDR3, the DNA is TGTGCCAGCAGTGGGTCTATTGGCGGATACCAAGAGACCCAGTACTTC. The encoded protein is CASSGSIGGYQETQYF.

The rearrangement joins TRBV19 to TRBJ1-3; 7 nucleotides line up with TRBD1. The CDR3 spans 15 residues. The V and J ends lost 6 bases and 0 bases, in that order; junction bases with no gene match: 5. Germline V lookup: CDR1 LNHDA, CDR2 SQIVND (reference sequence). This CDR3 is CASSQWDSSGNTIYF. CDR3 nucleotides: TGTGCCAGTAGCCAATGGGACAGCTCTGGAAACACCATATATTTT.

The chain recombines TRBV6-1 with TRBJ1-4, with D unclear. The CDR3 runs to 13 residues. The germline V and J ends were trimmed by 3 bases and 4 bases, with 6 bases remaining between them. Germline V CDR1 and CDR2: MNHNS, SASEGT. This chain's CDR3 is CASSDFSNEKLFF. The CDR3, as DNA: TGTGCCAGCAGTGATTTTAGTAATGAAAAACTGTTTTTT.

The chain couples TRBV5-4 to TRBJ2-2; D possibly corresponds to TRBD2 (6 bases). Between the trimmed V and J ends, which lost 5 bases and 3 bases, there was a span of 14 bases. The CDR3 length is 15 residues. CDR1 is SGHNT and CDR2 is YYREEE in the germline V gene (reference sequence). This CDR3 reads CASRRLGGDTGELFF. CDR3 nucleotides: TGTGCCAGCAGAAGGTTGGGGGGAGACACCGGGGAGCTGTTTTTT.

In nucleotides, the CDR3 is TGTGCCTGGGGACCCGGGCGTAATGAAAAACTGTTTTTT. Its protein product is CAWGPGRNEKLFF. V usage is TRBV30 and J usage is TRBJ1-4; no firm D call. The CDR3 runs to 13 residues. Germline CDR1 GTSNPN, CDR2 SVGIG (reference sequence). Trimming took off 5 bases at V and 4 bases at J, with 11 bases between the two ends.